This passage covers 27 T cell receptor beta chains from one sample sequenced in a study of long-term antiretroviral therapy in people with HIV. Running of the v3.0 immunoSEQ assay took place at survey level. Clones were sequenced by immunoSEQ multiplex PCR, and TCRdb holds only the in-frame ones, with some missing. Of 20,000 to 25,000 clones detected, 80% to 95% appear once; the ten largest clones hold under 9.5%. The material was unsorted PBMCs, obtained 4.4 years after starting antiretroviral therapy. The receptors stem from a woman aged 45-59 years with HIV.

The chain uses TRBV5-4 and TRBJ1-2, with D perhaps matching TRBD1 (5 bases). V was trimmed by 3 bases and J by 3 bases, leaving 12 bases between them. This CDR3 has 14 amino acids. Germline V gives CDR1 SGHNT, CDR2 YYREEE (reference sequence). CDR3 sequence (DNA): TGTGCCAGCAGCTCGGACCGGGACGACTATGGCTACACCTTC. Amino acid sequence: CASSSDRDDYGYTF. The variable domain in full, with the rest retrieved from reference TRBV5-4 and TRBJ1-2, is ETGVTQSPTHLIKTRGQQVTLRCSSQSGHNTVSWYQQALGQGPQFIFQYYREEENGRGNFPPRFSGLQFPNYSSELNVNALELDDSALYLCASSSDRDDYGYTFGSGTRLTVV.

V and J are TRBV30 and TRBJ1-2; 7 nucleotides line up with TRBD1. The CDR3 contains 14 residues. Germline loops: CDR1 GTSNPN, CDR2 SVGIG (reference sequence). The V gene end was trimmed by 6 bases and the J gene end by 2 bases; junction bases not matched to a gene: 9. The CDR3 loop is CACDRQGINYGYTF. CDR3 DNA sequence: TGTGCCTGCGATCGACAGGGCATAAACTATGGCTACACCTTC. Based on the CDR3 plus reference TRBV30 and TRBJ1-2, the full variable domain is SQTIHQWPATLVQPVGSPLSLECTVEGTSNPNLYWYRQAAGRGLQLLFYSVGIGQISSEVPQNLSASRPQDRQFILSSKKLLLSDSGFYLCACDRQGINYGYTFGSGTRLTVV.

The chain employs TRBV27 and TRBJ2-2; 8 bases are a match to TRBD2. V lost 8 bases, J lost 4 bases, and 6 bases stayed unmatched. The CDR3 sequence is 14 residues long. CDR1 is MNHEY and CDR2 is SMNVEV in the germline V gene (reference sequence). The CDR3 loop is CASPGGGTTGELFF. CDR3 nucleotide sequence: TGTGCCAGCCCGGGGGGGGGCACCACCGGGGAGCTGTTTTTT.

This chain connects TRBV10-3 to TRBJ2-7; D unresolved. Trimming shortened V by 0 bases and J by 2 bases, and 20 bases separated the two germline ends. This CDR3 has 18 amino acids. Germline CDR1 reads ENHRY; CDR2 reads SYGVKD. CDR3 loop: CAISESAPSALTTYEQYF. CDR3 DNA: TGTGCCATCAGTGAGTCGGCTCCTTCGGCCCTAACCACCTACGAGCAGTACTTC.

The V and J genes are TRBV6-5 and TRBJ2-7; possible D gene TRBD2, 6 bases. CDR1 and CDR2 (germline): MNHEY, SVGAGI. Deletions cut 10 bases from V and 2 bases from J, with 18 bases between. The CDR3 totals 14 residues. Here the CDR3 reads CATTPMGGTYEQYF. CDR3 nucleotides: TGTGCCACGACCCCCATGGGGGGTACCTACGAGCAGTACTTC.

This chain uses TRBV5-1 with TRBJ2-5, with 9 bases identical to TRBD1. The end of the DNA fits TRBJ2-7 better, so the J call may be wrong. CDR1 SGHRS and CDR2 YFSETQ come from the germline V gene. The CDR3 contains 14 residues. CDR3 sequence: CASSQDRGRYEQYF. The CDR3 DNA is TGCGCCAGCAGCCAGGACAGGGGTCGGTACGAGCAGTACTTC.

This clone was observed a handful of times. Other nucleotide sequences in the sample specify the same CDR3. The chain joins TRBV7-6 to TRBJ2-7, with 7 nucleotides matching TRBD1. The length of the CDR3 is 16 residues. CDR1 and CDR2 (germline): SGHVS, FNYEAQ. J gave up 2 bases and V 1 base, and 8 bases lay outside the gene matches. CDR3: CASSLERQGAAYEQYF. The CDR3 region has the DNA TGTGCCAGCAGCTTAGAAAGACAGGGTGCGGCCTACGAGCAGTACTTC.

The chain links TRBV4-2 to TRBJ2-1; 7 nucleotides agree with TRBD2. The J segment lost 1 base and the V segment lost 3 bases, leaving 6 bases of the junction unmatched. The CDR3 is made up of 16 amino acids. Germline CDR1 reads LGHNA; CDR2 reads YNFKEQ. In DNA form, the CDR3 reads TGTGCCAGCAGCCATCTGATCGGGGGGTCCTACAATGAGCAGTTCTTC. Amino acid sequence: CASSHLIGGSYNEQFF.

The chain recombines TRBV4-1 with TRBJ2-7, with 12 bases fitting TRBD2. The CDR3 is made up of 15 amino acids. After removal of 1 base from V and 4 bases from J, the junction contained 2 bases not matched to a gene. The germline V gene has CDR1 MGHRA and CDR2 YSYEKL. The CDR3 DNA follows: TGCGCCAGCAGCCAAGCAGGACTAGCGGGGTACGAGCAGTACTTC. Its protein is CASSQAGLAGYEQYF.

V usage is TRBV4-2 and J usage is TRBJ1-2; no firm D call. CDR1 and CDR2 (germline): LGHNA, YNFKEQ. This CDR3 spans 14 amino acids. Trimming stripped 1 base from V and 4 bases from J, with 10 bases between. The CDR3 loop is CASSQGVSGYGYTF. CDR3 in DNA: TGTGCCAGCAGCCAAGGGGTCAGTGGCTATGGCTACACCTTC.

DNA for the CDR3: TGTGCCAGCAGCTTAGAAAAGGGGGCGCTTGCTAATGAAAAACTGTTTTTT. As protein: CASSLEKGALANEKLFF. The chain joins TRBV7-8 to TRBJ1-4, with TRBD1 identical over 7 bases. Per germline, CDR1 SGHVS and CDR2 FQNEAQ. Losses at the gene ends were 1 base for V and 3 bases for J; bases not matched to a gene: 8. CDR3 length: 17 amino acids. Full variable domain (remainder filled in from reference TRBV7-8 and TRBJ1-4): GAGVSQSPRYKVAKRGQDVALRCDPISGHVSLFWYQQALGQGPEFLTYFQNEAQLDKSGLPSDRFFAERPEGSVSTLKIQRTQQEDSAVYLCASSLEKGALANEKLFFGSGTQLSVL.

The chain has TRBV13 and TRBJ2-5, with D uncertain. The assigned J gene may be wrong: the sequence end matches TRBJ2-7 better. The CDR3 totals 11 residues. From germline, CDR1 is PRHDT and CDR2 FYEKMQ (reference sequence). The CDR3 loop reads CASSSKYEQYF. For the CDR3, the DNA is TGTGCCAGCAGCTCTAAGTACGAGCAGTACTTC.

The chain combines TRBV5-4 with TRBJ2-5; 9 bases are a match to TRBD2. Germline V lookup: CDR1 SGHNT, CDR2 YYREEE (reference sequence). Germline trimming cut 1 base from V and 0 bases from J; bases unmatched to any gene: 1. This CDR3 contains 15 residues. CDR3 in DNA: TGTGCCAGCAGCTTGCCTAGCGGGGACCAAGAGACCCAGTACTTC. Translating it yields CASSLPSGDQETQYF.

This chain joins TRBV2 and TRBJ2-5; D may be TRBD1 or TRBD2 (5 bases each). The germline V gene encodes CDR1 SNHLY and CDR2 FYNNEI. This CDR3 spans 15 amino acids. Trimming left V 6 bases short and J 7 bases short, with 21 bases between. In DNA form, the CDR3 reads TGTGCCAGCAGCGCTTCTGGGACGCCGCCGGGGACCCAGTACTTC. This translates into CASSASGTPPGTQYF.

The chain recombines TRBV6-5 with TRBJ2-7; TRBD1 matches at 9 bases. There are 13 residues in the CDR3. V lost 6 bases to trimming and J lost 7 bases; unmatched junction nucleotides: 7. Germline V gene sequence: CDR1 MNHEY, CDR2 SVGAGI. CDR3 residues: CASSRTGAGEQYF. CDR3 DNA sequence: TGTGCCAGCAGCCGGACAGGGGCGGGGGAGCAGTACTTC.

The chain carries TRBV28 and TRBJ2-7; D ambiguous. Germline CDR1 MDHEN, CDR2 SYDVKM. The CDR3 runs to 13 residues. With 2 bases removed from V and 0 bases from J, the gap between germline ends came to 5 bases. The CDR3 region is CASSLKPSYEQYF. The CDR3 bases are TGTGCCAGCAGTTTAAAACCCTCCTACGAGCAGTACTTC.

A few counts support this clone. The V gene is TRBV7-9, the J gene TRBJ2-3; a weak D match, TRBD2 (5 bases). This CDR3 is built from 16 residues. Germline loops: CDR1 SEHNR, CDR2 FQNEAQ (reference sequence). V was cut by 5 bases and J by 3 bases, with 18 bases left in between. In DNA form, the CDR3 reads TGTGCCAGCAGCCCCCTATCCGGGGAGTTGACAGATACGCAGTATTTT. Encoded protein: CASSPLSGELTDTQYF. Full variable domain (missing parts from reference TRBV7-9 and TRBJ2-3): DTGVSQNPRHKITKRGQNVTFRCDPISEHNRLYWYRQTLGQGPEFLTYFQNEAQLEKSRLLSDRFSAERPKGSFSTLEIQRTEQGDSAMYLCASSPLSGELTDTQYFGPGTRLTVL.

V and J are TRBV27 and TRBJ2-5, with TRBD1 as a possible D gene (5 bases). Trimming removed 6 bases at V and 3 bases at J, with 14 bases between. This CDR3 contains 14 residues. Per the germline V gene, CDR1 is MNHEY and CDR2 is SMNVEV (reference sequence). CDR3 bases: TGTGCCAGCAGCCCCCTCGACAGCGAAGAGACCCAGTACTTC. Protein: CASSPLDSEETQYF.

V and J are TRBV19 and TRBJ1-2; D may be TRBD1 (5 bases). This CDR3 has 14 amino acids. The V end was cut by 5 bases, the J end by 0 bases, with 10 bases between. The germline gives CDR1 LNHDA, CDR2 SQIVND (reference sequence). The CDR3 here is CASSYRRANYGYTF. The CDR3 nucleotides read TGTGCCAGTAGTTACAGGAGAGCTAACTATGGCTACACCTTC.

The chain uses TRBV7-6 and TRBJ2-1; the D call may be TRBD1 or TRBD2 (6 bases each). This CDR3 spans 20 amino acids. Germline-derived CDR1 and CDR2 are SGHVS and FNYEAQ. The V gene lost 5 bases and the J gene lost 3 bases, with 29 bases spanning the gap. The CDR3 is CASSGRDADEGGRDYNEQFF. For the CDR3, the DNA is TGTGCCAGCAGCGGCCGGGACGCCGACGAGGGGGGACGTGACTACAATGAGCAGTTCTTC.

The gene calls are TRBV19 and TRBJ2-7, with 9 bases that match TRBD1. Germline CDR1 LNHDA, CDR2 SQIVND (reference sequence). This CDR3 region has 14 residues. The trim removed 6 bases at V and 2 bases at J, leaving 5 bases unmatched. The CDR3 DNA reads as TGTGCCAGTAGCTTCGGACAGGGGACCTACGAGCAGTACTTC. This encodes CASSFGQGTYEQYF.

J is TRBJ2-2 and V is TRBV21-1; the D segment call TRBD2 is taken from the table without a DNA check. TRBV21-1 is given as a pseudogene. The CDR3 length is 17 residues. The CDR3 region is CASSNYSGATNTGELFF. In nucleotides, the CDR3 is TGTGCCAGCAGCAACTATAGCGGGGCGACGAACACCGGGGAGCTGTTTTTT.

The CDR3 loop is CASSLAGADSEYF. DNA for the CDR3: TGTGCCAGCAGCTTGGCCGGGGCCGACAGTGAGTACTTC. The genes are TRBV5-4 and TRBJ2-7; D tentatively reads TRBD1 or TRBD2 (5 bases each). The CDR3 spans 13 residues. The germline V and J ends were trimmed by 0 bases and 11 bases, with 15 bases remaining between them. Looked up from germline, CDR1 is SGHNT and CDR2 is YYREEE (reference sequence).

As DNA, the CDR3 is TGTGCCAGCAATTTCCAGGGTGTCTCCGGAAACACCATATATTTT. Residues: CASNFQGVSGNTIYF. This chain joins TRBV2 and TRBJ1-3, with a weak D call TRBD1 (5 bases). Trimming pared 7 bases from V and 4 bases from J, leaving 17 bases between. CDR1 is SNHLY, CDR2 FYNNEI, per germline. The CDR3 sequence is 15 residues long. The full variable domain, rest sourced from reference TRBV2 and TRBJ1-3, is EPEVTQTPSHQVTQMGQEVILRCVPISNHLYFYWYRQILGQKVEFLVSFYNNEISEKSEIFDDQFSVERPDGSNFTLKIRSTKLEDSAMYFCASNFQGVSGNTIYFGEGSWLTVV.

V usage is TRBV7-2 and J usage is TRBJ2-3; no clear D gene. Trimming stripped 5 bases from V and 0 bases from J, with 15 bases between. Germline CDR1 is SGHTA and CDR2 is FQGNSA. This CDR3 is 16 amino acids long. The CDR3 sequence is CASSRDGEPSTDTQYF. CDR3 bases: TGTGCCAGCAGCCGAGACGGAGAACCTAGCACAGATACGCAGTATTTT.

The V gene is TRBV7-9, the J gene TRBJ2-3, with TRBD1 identical over 7 bases. Germline-derived CDR1 and CDR2 are SEHNR and FQNEAQ (reference sequence). J lost 2 bases, V lost 2 bases, and 10 bases had no gene match. CDR3 length: 17 residues. CDR3 sequence (DNA): TGTGCCAGCAGCTTAACCCGGACAGGACTGTACACAGATACGCAGTATTTT. The encoded protein is CASSLTRTGLYTDTQYF.

The chain couples TRBV18 to TRBJ2-3, with 11 bases identical to TRBD1. The J segment lost 5 bases and the V segment lost 6 bases, leaving 7 bases of the junction unmatched. Per the germline V gene, CDR1 is KGHSH and CDR2 is LQKENI. The CDR3 has 15 amino acids. CDR3 nucleotide sequence: TGTGCCAGCTCCCCTGGACAGGGGGCCGGAGATACGCAGTATTTT. As protein: CASSPGQGAGDTQYF.